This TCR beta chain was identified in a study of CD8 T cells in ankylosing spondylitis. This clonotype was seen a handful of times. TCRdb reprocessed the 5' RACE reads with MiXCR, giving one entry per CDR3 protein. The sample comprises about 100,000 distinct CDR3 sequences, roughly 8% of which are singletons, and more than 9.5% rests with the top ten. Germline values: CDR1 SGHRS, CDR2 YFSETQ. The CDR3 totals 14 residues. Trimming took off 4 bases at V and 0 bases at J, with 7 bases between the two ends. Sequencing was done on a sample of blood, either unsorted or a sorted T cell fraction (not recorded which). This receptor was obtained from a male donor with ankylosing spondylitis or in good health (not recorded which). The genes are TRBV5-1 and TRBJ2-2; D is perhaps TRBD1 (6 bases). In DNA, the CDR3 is TGCGCCAGCAGCGACAGGACGAACACCGGGGAGCTGTTTTTT. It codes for CASSDRTNTGELFF.